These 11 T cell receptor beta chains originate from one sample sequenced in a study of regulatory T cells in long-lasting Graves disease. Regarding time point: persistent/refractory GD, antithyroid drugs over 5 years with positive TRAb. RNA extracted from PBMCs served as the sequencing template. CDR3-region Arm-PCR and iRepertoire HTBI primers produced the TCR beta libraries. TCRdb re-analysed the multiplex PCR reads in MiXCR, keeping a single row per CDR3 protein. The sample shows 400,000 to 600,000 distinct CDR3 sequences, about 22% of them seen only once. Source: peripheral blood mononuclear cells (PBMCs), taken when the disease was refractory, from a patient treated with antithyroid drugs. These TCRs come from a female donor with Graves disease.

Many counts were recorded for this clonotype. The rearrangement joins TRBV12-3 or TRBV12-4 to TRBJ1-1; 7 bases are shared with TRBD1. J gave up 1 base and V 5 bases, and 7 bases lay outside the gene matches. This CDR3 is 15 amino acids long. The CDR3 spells CASSLRTGGNTEAFF. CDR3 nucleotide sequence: TGTGCCAGCAGTCTCCGGACAGGCGGGAACACTGAAGCTTTCTTT.

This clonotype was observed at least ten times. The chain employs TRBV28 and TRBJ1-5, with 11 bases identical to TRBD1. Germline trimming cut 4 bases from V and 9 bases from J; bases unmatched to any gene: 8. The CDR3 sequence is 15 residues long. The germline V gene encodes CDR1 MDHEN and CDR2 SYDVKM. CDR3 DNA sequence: TGTGCCAGCAGTTCCGGACAGGGGGCCCAGGGGCCCCAGCATTTT. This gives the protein CASSSGQGAQGPQHF.

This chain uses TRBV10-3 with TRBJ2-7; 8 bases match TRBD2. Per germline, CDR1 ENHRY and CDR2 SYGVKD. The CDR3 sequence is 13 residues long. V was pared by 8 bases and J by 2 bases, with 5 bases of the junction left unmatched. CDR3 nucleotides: TGTGCCATCGTAGTAGCGGGAACCTACGAGCAGTACTTC. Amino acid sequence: CAIVVAGTYEQYF.

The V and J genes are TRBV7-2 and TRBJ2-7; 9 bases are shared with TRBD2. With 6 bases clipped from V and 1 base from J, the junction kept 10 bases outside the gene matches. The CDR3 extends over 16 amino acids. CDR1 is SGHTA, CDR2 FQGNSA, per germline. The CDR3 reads CASSFQASGVSYEQYF. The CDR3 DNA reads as TGTGCCAGCAGTTTTCAGGCTAGCGGGGTGTCCTACGAGCAGTACTTC.

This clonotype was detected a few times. CDR3 in DNA: TGTGCCATCCCGGCGGGGGGCCGGACTACGGGGGAGCTGTTTTTT. Its protein is CAIPAGGRTTGELFF. The rearrangement joins TRBV10-3 to TRBJ2-2, with TRBD2 identical over 8 bases. Germline V gene lookup returns CDR1 ENHRY and CDR2 SYGVKD. V lost 8 bases, J lost 8 bases, and 13 bases stayed unmatched. CDR3 length: 15 residues.

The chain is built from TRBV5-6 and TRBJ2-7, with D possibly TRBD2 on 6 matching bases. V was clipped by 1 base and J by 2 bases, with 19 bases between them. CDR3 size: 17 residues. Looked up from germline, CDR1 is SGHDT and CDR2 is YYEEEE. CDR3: CASSLRSSAGRTYEQYF. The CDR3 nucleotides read TGTGCCAGCAGCTTGAGATCCTCGGCAGGGAGGACCTACGAGCAGTACTTC.

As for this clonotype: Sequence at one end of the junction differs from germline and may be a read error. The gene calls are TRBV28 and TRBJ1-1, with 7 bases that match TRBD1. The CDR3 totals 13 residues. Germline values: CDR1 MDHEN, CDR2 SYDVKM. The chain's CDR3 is CASSLQGDTGAFF. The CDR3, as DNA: TGTGCCAGCAGTTTACAGGGGGACACTGGAGCTTTCTTT.

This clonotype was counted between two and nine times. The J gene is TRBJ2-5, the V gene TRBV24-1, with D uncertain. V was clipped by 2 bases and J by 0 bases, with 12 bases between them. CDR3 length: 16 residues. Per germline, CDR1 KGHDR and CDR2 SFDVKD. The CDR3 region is CATSDSNPEDQETQYF. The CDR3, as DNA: TGTGCCACCAGTGATTCAAATCCAGAGGACCAAGAGACCCAGTACTTC.

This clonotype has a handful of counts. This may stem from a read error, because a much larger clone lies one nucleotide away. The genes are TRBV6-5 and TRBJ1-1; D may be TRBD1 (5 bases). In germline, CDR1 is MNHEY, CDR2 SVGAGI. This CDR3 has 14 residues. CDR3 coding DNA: TGTGCCAGCAGTTTCGGGACGTTGAACACTGGAGCTTTCTTT. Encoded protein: CASSFGTLNTGAFF.

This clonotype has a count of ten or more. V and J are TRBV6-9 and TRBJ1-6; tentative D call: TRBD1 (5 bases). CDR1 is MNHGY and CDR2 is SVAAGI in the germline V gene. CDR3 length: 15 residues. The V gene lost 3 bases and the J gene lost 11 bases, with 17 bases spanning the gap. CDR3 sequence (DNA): TGTGCCAGCAGTTACAGGGTCTCACCGACAACACCCCTCCACTTT. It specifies CASSYRVSPTTPLHF.

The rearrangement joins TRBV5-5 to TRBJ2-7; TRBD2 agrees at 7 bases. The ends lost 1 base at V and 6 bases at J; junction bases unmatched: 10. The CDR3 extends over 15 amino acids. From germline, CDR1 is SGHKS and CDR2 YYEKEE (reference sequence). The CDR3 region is CASSLLGGVLREQYF. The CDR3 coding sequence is TGTGCCAGCAGCTTGCTGGGAGGGGTCCTTCGCGAGCAGTACTTC.